This T cell receptor (beta chain) was captured in a study of blood T cell repertoires in COVID-19. On the study more broadly: Samples representing acute and convalescent COVID-19 were sourced from the United States, Italy and Spain.

In its sample, this clone was seen once. One end of the junction fails to match germline, which may point to a read error. At the DNA level, this CDR3 is encoded by other sequences in the same sample as well. The CDR3 loop spans 19 amino acids. Germline-derived CDR1 and CDR2 are LGHDT and YNNKEL (reference sequence). Using immunoSEQ multiplex PCR, the repertoire was profiled, and TCRdb retains in-frame clones only, with some absent. This table holds over 150,000 clones, approximately 87% found once. The rearrangement uses TRBV3-1 (or the pseudogene TRBV3-2) and TRBJ2-2; 10 bases line up with TRBD2. This clonotype originated in a woman aged 70-85 years with COVID-19, enrolled during active disease. Material for sequencing was peripheral blood. The CDR3 sequence is CASSQDRLAGVRDTGELFF. The DNA of the CDR3 is TGTGCCAGTAGCCAAGATCGCCTAGCGGGAGTTAGGGACACCGGGGAGCTGTTTTTT.